A single sample is the source of the 17 T cell receptor beta chains below, sequenced in a study of control samples from healthy donors and cancer patients. Sequenced by immunoSEQ multiplex PCR; TCRdb stores in-frame clones only, minus some. Of 200,000 to 250,000 clones in the sample, about 94% were seen once. The sample consisted of blood. The receptors derive from a man in his fifties or sixties in good health.

The V and J genes are TRBV9 and TRBJ1-2; D ambiguous. CDR1 and CDR2 from the germline V gene are SGDLS and YYNGEE. Trimming stripped 0 bases from V and 2 bases from J, with 8 bases between. The CDR3 loop spans 14 amino acids. The CDR3 sequence: CASSVGTSNYGYTF. In DNA, the CDR3 is TGTGCCAGCAGCGTAGGTACGTCGAACTATGGCTACACCTTC.

V usage is TRBV19 and J usage is TRBJ2-3; a possible D gene is TRBD2 (5 bases). Germline V gives CDR1 LNHDA, CDR2 SQIVND (reference sequence). The CDR3 totals 15 residues. V was clipped by 10 bases and J by 6 bases, with 23 bases between them. CDR3 sequence: CATIAPGRAGDTQYF. The DNA for the CDR3 is TGTGCCACCATAGCCCCAGGACGGGCGGGTGATACGCAGTATTTT. The full variable domain, rest sourced from reference TRBV19 and TRBJ2-3, is DGGITQSPKYLFRKEGQNVTLSCEQNLNHDAMYWYRQDPGQGLRLIYYSQIVNDFQKGDIAEGYSVSREKKESFPLTVTSAQKNPTAFYLCATIAPGRAGDTQYFGPGTRLTVL.

V and J are TRBV27 and TRBJ2-7; possibly TRBD1 for D (6 bases). The germline CDR1 and CDR2 sequences are MNHEY and SMNVEV (reference sequence). V shed 6 bases and J shed 0 bases, with 15 bases lying between them. The CDR3 is 15 amino acids. The CDR3 nucleotides read TGTGCCAGCAGGGCGACAGGCCCAAGCTCCTACGAGCAGTACTTC. It yields the protein CASRATGPSSYEQYF.

This sequence joins TRBV19 and TRBJ2-7; D uncertain. The germline V and J ends were trimmed by 2 bases and 0 bases, with 11 bases remaining between them. CDR3 length equals 15 residues. CDR1 and CDR2 from the germline V gene are LNHDA and SQIVND (reference sequence). CDR3 sequence: CASSINPLYSYEQYF. The CDR3 nucleotides read TGTGCCAGTAGTATAAACCCACTCTACTCCTACGAGCAGTACTTC.

V and J are TRBV5-1 and TRBJ2-2; 11 bases align to TRBD1. V dropped 2 bases and J dropped 5; count of bases not matched to a gene: 2. Per the germline V gene, CDR1 is SGHRS and CDR2 is YFSETQ. The CDR3 contains 15 residues. The CDR3 reads CASSFGQGATGELFF. The DNA of the CDR3 is TGCGCCAGCAGCTTCGGACAGGGGGCGACCGGGGAGCTGTTTTTT. Combining the CDR3 with reference TRBV5-1 and TRBJ2-2 gives the whole variable domain KAGVTQTPRYLIKTRGQQVTLSCSPISGHRSVSWYQQTPGQGLQFLFEYFSETQRNKGNFPGRFSGRQFSNSRSEMNVSTLELGDSALYLCASSFGQGATGELFFGEGSRLTVL.

The rearrangement joins TRBV6-5 to TRBJ1-5; D is uncertain. Germline loops: CDR1 MNHEY, CDR2 SVGAGI. This CDR3 comprises 13 residues. The V end lost 8 bases, the J end lost 3 bases, and 11 bases lay between the germline ends. The CDR3 DNA follows: TGTGCCAGCTCCTCCCGGCCCAATCAGCCCCAGCATTTT. This encodes CASSSRPNQPQHF.

In the case of this clone: Other nucleotide sequences in the sample specify the same CDR3. The genes are TRBV5-4 and TRBJ2-2, with TRBD2 matching 8 bases. CDR3 size: 15 residues. J gave up 4 bases and V 2 bases, and 4 bases lay outside the gene matches. Germline CDR1 is SGHNT and CDR2 is YYREEE (reference sequence). This CDR3 reads CASSFRGGVTGELFF. CDR3 nucleotide sequence: TGTGCCAGCAGCTTTCGGGGGGGAGTCACCGGGGAGCTGTTTTTT.

The rearrangement links TRBV10-3 to TRBJ1-2; D perhaps matches TRBD1 (6 bases). The CDR3 sequence is 10 residues long. V lost 10 bases and J 9 bases, leaving 12 bases between the germline ends. CDR1 is ENHRY, CDR2 SYGVKD, per germline. The CDR3 spells CATRTVSYTF. The CDR3 DNA sequence: TGTGCCACCCGGACAGTAAGCTACACCTTC.

The rearrangement uses TRBV24-1 and TRBJ2-1; 9 bases are shared with TRBD1. This CDR3 has 16 amino acids. V trimming: 2 bases; J trimming: 7 bases; junction bases outside the gene matches: 8. CDR1 and CDR2 from the germline V gene are KGHDR and SFDVKD. In DNA, the CDR3 is TGTGCCACCAGTGATTCTAGCAGGACAGGGGATAATGAGCAGTTCTTC. Protein product: CATSDSSRTGDNEQFF.

The chain is built from TRBV3-1 (or the pseudogene TRBV3-2) and TRBJ2-1; possible D gene TRBD2, 6 bases. This CDR3 is 14 amino acids long. Trimming cost V 3 bases and J 7 bases, with 13 bases left between them. The germline gives CDR1 LGHDT, CDR2 YNNKEL (reference sequence). CDR3 in amino acids: CASSQLAGRNEQFF. In DNA, the CDR3 is TGTGCCAGCAGCCAGTTAGCAGGGAGGAATGAGCAGTTCTTC.

The chain recombines TRBV5-1 with TRBJ2-3, with D perhaps assigned TRBD1 or TRBD2 (5 bases each). Germline V gene sequence: CDR1 SGHRS, CDR2 YFSETQ. The CDR3 consists of 14 residues. V was cut by 0 bases and J by 2 bases, with 7 bases left in between. The CDR3 nucleotides are TGCGCCAGCAGCTTGGGGGGGACCACAGATACGCAGTATTTT. Translated: CASSLGGTTDTQYF.

This rearrangement joins TRBV11-2 to TRBJ1-1; D is possibly TRBD1 (6 bases). Germline V gene sequence: CDR1 SGHAT, CDR2 FQNNGV. This CDR3 contains 16 residues. V was trimmed by 5 bases and J by 0 bases, leaving 16 bases between them. CDR3 amino acids: CASSPRGGYMNTEAFF. The CDR3 DNA follows: TGTGCCAGCAGCCCGAGGGGGGGGTACATGAACACTGAAGCTTTCTTT.

The chain joins TRBV10-3 to TRBJ2-7; TRBD2 matches at 10 bases. Germline V lookup: CDR1 ENHRY, CDR2 SYGVKD. V lost 6 bases to trimming and J lost 6 bases; unmatched junction nucleotides: 8. This CDR3 has 14 amino acids. In nucleotides, the CDR3 is TGTGCCATCAGCCCACAACTAGCGGGGTCCGAGCAGTACGTC. Translation: CAISPQLAGSEQYV.

The rearrangement uses TRBV28 and TRBJ1-1; 9 positions agree with TRBD1. The CDR3 loop spans 15 amino acids. Looked up from germline, CDR1 is MDHEN and CDR2 is SYDVKM. The V gene end was trimmed by 5 bases and the J gene end by 0 bases; junction bases not matched to a gene: 4. CDR3 residues: CASSADRGMNTEAFF. As DNA, the CDR3 is TGTGCCAGCAGTGCCGACAGGGGGATGAACACTGAAGCTTTCTTT. Looking up the rest from reference TRBV28 and TRBJ1-1 gives the full variable domain: DVKVTQSSRYLVKRTGEKVFLECVQDMDHENMFWYRQDPGLGLRLIYFSYDVKMKEKGDIPEGYSVSREKKERFSLILESASTNQTSMYLCASSADRGMNTEAFFGQGTRLTVV.

J is TRBJ1-3 and V is TRBV4-1, with D unclear. The germline V gene has CDR1 MGHRA and CDR2 YSYEKL. The CDR3 extends over 15 amino acids. The V gene lost 1 base and the J gene lost 1 base, with 8 bases spanning the gap. The CDR3 spells CASSQGRASGNTIYF. In nucleotides, the CDR3 is TGCGCCAGCAGCCAAGGTAGGGCGTCTGGAAACACCATATATTTT.

Comment on this clone: The germline gene is not matched at one end of the junction; a read error may be the cause. The chain carries TRBV3-1 (or the pseudogene TRBV3-2) and TRBJ1-3, with D perhaps matching TRBD1 or TRBD2 (7 bases each). Judging by the DNA end, TRBJ2-2 fits better; the J call may be wrong. The CDR3 is 16 amino acids. From germline, CDR1 is LGHDT and CDR2 YNNKEL (reference sequence). CDR3 amino acids: CASRSRGGLLYGDLFF. The DNA for the CDR3 is TGTGCCAGCCGCTCCAGGGGGGGCCTGTTATACGGGGACCTGTTTTTT.

The chain recombines TRBV4-2 with TRBJ2-2; 9 bases line up with TRBD2. Germline V gives CDR1 LGHNA, CDR2 YNFKEQ. J was trimmed by 4 bases and V by 1 base; bases with no gene match: 7. The CDR3 totals 17 residues. CDR3 loop: CASSQGAGGRGTGELFF. CDR3 DNA: TGTGCCAGCAGCCAAGGGGCGGGGGGGCGCGGCACCGGGGAGCTGTTTTTT.